This T cell receptor (beta chain) derives from a study of blood T cell repertoires in COVID-19. Study information: Spain, Italy and the United States supplied samples that represented acute and convalescent COVID-19. T cells, B-cell-depleted T cells, or PBMCs provided the cDNA or gDNA that served as material.

In the original analysis: Scientists estimated how many nucleated cells there were by amplifying reference gene primers. Some clones are missing from TCRdb's copy, which holds only in-frame ones; the method was immunoSEQ multiplex PCR. V and J calls plus clone size are reproduced from that table; the DNA served to infer D and trimming. The profile shows around 77,000 clones, 65% to 90% of them singletons. Followed over time, Seattle patients had been enrolled while infection was active. The trim removed 5 bases at V and 9 bases at J, leaving 7 bases unmatched. The CDR3 length is 14 residues. Germline CDR1 and CDR2: SEHNR and FQNEAQ (reference sequence).

The sequenced material came from peripheral blood. This sequence originates from a man aged 25-45 years with COVID-19, enrolled during active disease. V usage is TRBV7-9 and J usage is TRBJ1-6; 7 bases line up with TRBD1. CDR3 nucleotides: TGTGCCAGCAGCCGGGACAGCTACGTTTCACCCCTCCACTTT. Its protein is CASSRDSYVSPLHF.